The count of the clone carrying this T cell receptor (beta chain) is one. This record belongs to a study of CD8 T cells in Susac syndrome. CD8+ and CD4+ T cells were negatively isolated; TEMRA cells were FACS-enriched. Roughly 0.45 to 1 ug RNA was reverse transcribed with random hexamers. The CDR3 of TCR beta was amplified by immunoSEQ multiplex PCR across 54 Vbeta and 13 Jbeta. TCRdb reprocessed the immunoSEQ multiplex PCR reads with MiXCR, giving one entry per CDR3 protein. The sample consists of approximately 200,000 distinct CDR3 sequences, over 90% of them appearing once. The clonotype originates from a human donor with multiple sclerosis. Material for sequencing was CD4+ T cells from PBMCs.

CDR3 protein: CASKFGNGGNQPQHF. CDR3 DNA sequence: TGTGCCAGCAAGTTTGGTAATGGGGGCAATCAGCCCCAGCATTTT. This chain connects TRBV2 to TRBJ1-5; D ambiguous. Germline values: CDR1 SNHLY, CDR2 FYNNEI. V lost 7 bases, J lost 2 bases, and 15 bases lay in between. The CDR3 totals 15 residues.